What follows is one TCR beta chain and its context. Its antigen is undetermined. The data were taken from a study of shared clonotypes between healthy human individuals. Study-wide results and caveats: Incompleteness in sorted-subset sequencing, despite large depth, was shown by rarefaction.

Germline CDR1 is SQVTM and CDR2 is ANQGSEA. The V segment lost 8 bases and the J segment 5 bases; nucleotides outside the gene matches: 5. This CDR3 has 13 amino acids. Using immunoSEQ multiplex PCR, the repertoire was profiled, and TCRdb retains in-frame clones only, with some absent. The sample records 300,000 to 400,000 clones, over 65% being singletons. The chain recombines TRBV29-1 with TRBJ2-3; 12 bases are a match to TRBD2. Sequenced input: memory CD4+ T cells sorted from blood. Subset defined: CD45RA-negative fraction. This clonotype was obtained from a man aged 25-45 years in good health. CDR3 region: CSTRLAGEDTQYF. The CDR3 coding sequence is TGCAGCACTAGACTAGCGGGAGAAGATACGCAGTATTTT.